This is a list of T cell receptor beta chains from one sample in a study of blood T cells in healthy people across ages. TCRdb independently ran MiXCR on the 5' RACE reads; one entry per CDR3 protein. The table has 700,000 or so distinct CDR3 sequences, over 20% seen once. The source material was blood. Every receptor here comes from a man between 65 and 85 years old in good health. Both conserved end residues are part of each CDR3. Each record gives: D gene, V gene, J gene, clone size, CDR3 protein, CDR3 DNA. A D gene is named only where the DNA matches it firmly. For some rows the clone size is stated as once, few or many, or as a class when expanded; others skip it.

d_call: TRBD1; v_call: TRBV18; j_call: TRBJ2-3; clone_size: few; cdr3_aa: CASSPGQENTQYF; cdr3_nt: TGTGCCAGCTCACCGGGACAGGAAAATACGCAGTATTTT
d_call: .; v_call: TRBV18; j_call: TRBJ1-1; clone_size: .; cdr3_aa: CASSPLGGANTEAFF; cdr3_nt: TGTGCCAGCTCACCACTGGGGGGAGCGAACACTGAAGCTTTCTTT
d_call: TRBD1; v_call: TRBV27; j_call: TRBJ1-1; clone_size: .; cdr3_aa: CASSSTHRGRDTEAFF; cdr3_nt: TGTGCCAGCAGCTCAACCCACAGGGGGCGAGACACTGAAGCTTTCTTT
d_call: TRBD2; v_call: TRBV20-1; j_call: TRBJ2-1; clone_size: few; cdr3_aa: CSARDLNRGSGRGEQFF; cdr3_nt: TGCAGTGCTAGAGATCTTAACCGGGGTAGCGGGAGGGGCGAGCAGTTCTTC
d_call: TRBD2; v_call: TRBV5-4; j_call: TRBJ2-3; clone_size: few; cdr3_aa: CASSLGLAGVGDAQYF; cdr3_nt: TGTGCCAGCAGCTTGGGACTAGCGGGAGTTGGAGATGCGCAGTATTTT
d_call: TRBD2; v_call: TRBV29-1; j_call: TRBJ2-3; clone_size: few; cdr3_aa: CSAEGLADRTDTQYF; cdr3_nt: TGCAGCGCTGAAGGGCTAGCGGACCGCACAGATACGCAGTATTTT
d_call: .; v_call: TRBV29-1; j_call: TRBJ2-3; clone_size: few; cdr3_aa: CSVQRTDTQYF; cdr3_nt: TGCAGCGTTCAGCGCACAGATACGCAGTATTTT
d_call: TRBD2; v_call: TRBV12-3/TRBV12-4; j_call: TRBJ2-4; clone_size: few; cdr3_aa: CASRTSGKTKNIQYF; cdr3_nt: TGTGCCAGCCGGACTAGCGGGAAAACCAAAAACATTCAGTACTTC
d_call: .; v_call: TRBV7-2; j_call: TRBJ2-1; clone_size: .; cdr3_aa: CASSSSTVLTSANEQFF; cdr3_nt: TGTGCCAGCAGCTCCTCGACAGTTTTGACTAGTGCCAATGAGCAGTTCTTC
d_call: .; v_call: TRBV6-5; j_call: TRBJ1-1; clone_size: .; cdr3_aa: CASSYRDSEAFF; cdr3_nt: TGTGCCAGCAGTTACCGGGACTCTGAAGCTTTCTTT
d_call: .; v_call: TRBV6-5; j_call: TRBJ2-4; clone_size: many; cdr3_aa: CASSPPGIKNIQYF; cdr3_nt: TGTGCCAGCAGTCCCCCGGGGATAAAAAACATTCAGTACTTC
d_call: .; v_call: TRBV6-2/TRBV6-3; j_call: TRBJ2-1; clone_size: .; cdr3_aa: CASSNSFHEQFF; cdr3_nt: TGTGCCAGCTCCAATTCCTTCCATGAGCAGTTCTTC
d_call: TRBD2; v_call: TRBV6-6; j_call: TRBJ2-3; clone_size: .; cdr3_aa: CASSYGRGLTDTQYF; cdr3_nt: TGTGCCAGCAGTTACGGGAGGGGATTGACAGATACGCAGTATTTT